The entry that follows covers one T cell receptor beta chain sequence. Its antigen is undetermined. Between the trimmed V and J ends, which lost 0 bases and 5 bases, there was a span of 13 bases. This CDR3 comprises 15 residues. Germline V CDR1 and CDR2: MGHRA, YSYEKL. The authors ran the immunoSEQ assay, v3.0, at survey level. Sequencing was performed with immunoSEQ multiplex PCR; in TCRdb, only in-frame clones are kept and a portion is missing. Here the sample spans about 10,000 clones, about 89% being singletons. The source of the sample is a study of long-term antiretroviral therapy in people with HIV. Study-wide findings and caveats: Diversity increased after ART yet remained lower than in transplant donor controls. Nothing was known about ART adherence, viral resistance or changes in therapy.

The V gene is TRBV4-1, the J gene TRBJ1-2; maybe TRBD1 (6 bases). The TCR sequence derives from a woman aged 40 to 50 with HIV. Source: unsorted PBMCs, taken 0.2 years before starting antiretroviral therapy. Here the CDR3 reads CASSQERGAAYGYTF. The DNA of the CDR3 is TGCGCCAGCAGCCAAGAGCGGGGGGCCGCTTATGGCTACACCTTC.